This TCR beta chain comes out of a study of response to subunit inactivated influenza vaccine. Study results and limitations: Each seasonal flu vaccination may recruit only limited new T cells, authors suggested.

The CDR3 has 13 residues. Germline assignment: CDR1 MNHEY and CDR2 SVGEGT. Trimming removed 7 bases from V and 7 bases from J, with 13 bases in between. MiXCR, run by TCRdb on the RT-PCR reads, gives a single entry per CDR3 protein. Among about 650,000 distinct CDR3 sequences listed, 14% were seen once. This clonotype was found a few times. The antigen is not known. The clonotype originates from a man in his fifties or sixties who received an inactivated influenza vaccine. The starting material was PBMCs from blood, obtained less than 15 days before vaccination. V and J are TRBV6-2 or TRBV6-3 and TRBJ1-4, with D possibly being TRBD1 (5 bases). CDR3 region: CASTRPGGEKLFF. CDR3 DNA: TGTGCCAGCACCCGGCCCGGGGGTGAAAAACTGTTTTTT.